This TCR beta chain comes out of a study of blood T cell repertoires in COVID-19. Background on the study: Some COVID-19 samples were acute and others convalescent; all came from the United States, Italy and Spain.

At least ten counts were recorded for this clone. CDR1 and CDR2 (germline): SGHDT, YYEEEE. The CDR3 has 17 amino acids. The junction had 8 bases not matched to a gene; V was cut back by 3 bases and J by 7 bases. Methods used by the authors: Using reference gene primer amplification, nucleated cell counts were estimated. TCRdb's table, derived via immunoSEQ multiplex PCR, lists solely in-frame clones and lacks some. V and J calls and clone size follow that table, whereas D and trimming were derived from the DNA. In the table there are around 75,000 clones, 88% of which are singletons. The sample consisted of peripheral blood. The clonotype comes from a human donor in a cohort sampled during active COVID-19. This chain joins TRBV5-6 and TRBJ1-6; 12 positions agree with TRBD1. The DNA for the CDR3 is TGTGCCAGCAGCTCAAGGGACAGGGGGCTGTTAAATTCACCCCTCCACTTT. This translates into CASSSRDRGLLNSPLHF.